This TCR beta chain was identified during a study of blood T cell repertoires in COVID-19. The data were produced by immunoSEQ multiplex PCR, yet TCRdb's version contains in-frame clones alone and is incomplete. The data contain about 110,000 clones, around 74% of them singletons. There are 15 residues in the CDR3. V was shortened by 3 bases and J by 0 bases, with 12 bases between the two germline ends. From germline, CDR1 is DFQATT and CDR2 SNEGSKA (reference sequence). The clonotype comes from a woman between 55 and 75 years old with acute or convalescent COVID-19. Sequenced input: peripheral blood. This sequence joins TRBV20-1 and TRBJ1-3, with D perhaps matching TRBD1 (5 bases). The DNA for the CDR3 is TGCAGTGCTAGTGGGGGAGCACCCTCTGGAAACACCATATATTTT. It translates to CSASGGAPSGNTIYF.